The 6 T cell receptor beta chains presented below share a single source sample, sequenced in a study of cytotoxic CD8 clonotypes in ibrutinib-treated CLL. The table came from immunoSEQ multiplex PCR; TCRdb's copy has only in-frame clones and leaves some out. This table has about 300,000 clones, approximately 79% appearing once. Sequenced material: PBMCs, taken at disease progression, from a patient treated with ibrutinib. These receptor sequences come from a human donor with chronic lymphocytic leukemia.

CDR3 in DNA: TGTGCCAGCAGCTTAGTGACCAGCCAAGAGACCCAGTACTTC. Translating it yields CASSLVTSQETQYF. V is TRBV7-9 and J is TRBJ2-5; no clear D. CDR3 length equals 14 residues. V lost 1 base and J 1 base, leaving 7 bases between the germline ends. Germline V CDR1 and CDR2: SEHNR, FQNEAQ (reference sequence).

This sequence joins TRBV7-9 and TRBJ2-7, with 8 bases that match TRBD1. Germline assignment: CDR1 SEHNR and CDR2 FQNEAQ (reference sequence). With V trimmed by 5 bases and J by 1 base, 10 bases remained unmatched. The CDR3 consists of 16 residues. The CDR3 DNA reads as TGTGCCAGCAGCCCCCCCTCGGGACAGGTTTCCTACGAGCAGTACTTC. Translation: CASSPPSGQVSYEQYF.

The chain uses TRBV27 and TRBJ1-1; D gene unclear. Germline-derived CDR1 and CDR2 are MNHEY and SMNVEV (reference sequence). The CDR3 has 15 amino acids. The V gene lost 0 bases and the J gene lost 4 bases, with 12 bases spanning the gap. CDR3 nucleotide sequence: TGTGCCAGCAGTTTATCGTATGTGCCCACCACTGAAGCTTTCTTT. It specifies CASSLSYVPTTEAFF.

The CDR3 loop is CASSPAIGVSEQYF. The CDR3 nucleotides read TGTGCCAGCAGCCCGGCTATAGGTGTGTCCGAGCAGTACTTC. This sequence joins TRBV11-2 and TRBJ2-7; D not certain. This CDR3 has 14 residues. The V gene lost 5 bases and the J gene lost 6 bases, with 17 bases spanning the gap. In germline, CDR1 is SGHAT, CDR2 FQNNGV.

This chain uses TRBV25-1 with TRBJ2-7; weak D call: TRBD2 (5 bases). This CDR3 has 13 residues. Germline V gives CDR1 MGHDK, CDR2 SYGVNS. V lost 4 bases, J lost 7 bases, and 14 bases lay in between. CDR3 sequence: CASSAPLSGEQYF. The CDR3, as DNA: TGTGCCAGCAGTGCGCCGCTCTCGGGGGAGCAGTACTTC.

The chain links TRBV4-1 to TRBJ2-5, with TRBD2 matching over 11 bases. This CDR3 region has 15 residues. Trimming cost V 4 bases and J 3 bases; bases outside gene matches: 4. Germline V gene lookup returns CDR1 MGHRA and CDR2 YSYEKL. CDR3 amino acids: CASSPVLAGEETQYF. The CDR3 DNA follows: TGCGCCAGCAGCCCGGTACTAGCGGGAGAAGAGACCCAGTACTTC.